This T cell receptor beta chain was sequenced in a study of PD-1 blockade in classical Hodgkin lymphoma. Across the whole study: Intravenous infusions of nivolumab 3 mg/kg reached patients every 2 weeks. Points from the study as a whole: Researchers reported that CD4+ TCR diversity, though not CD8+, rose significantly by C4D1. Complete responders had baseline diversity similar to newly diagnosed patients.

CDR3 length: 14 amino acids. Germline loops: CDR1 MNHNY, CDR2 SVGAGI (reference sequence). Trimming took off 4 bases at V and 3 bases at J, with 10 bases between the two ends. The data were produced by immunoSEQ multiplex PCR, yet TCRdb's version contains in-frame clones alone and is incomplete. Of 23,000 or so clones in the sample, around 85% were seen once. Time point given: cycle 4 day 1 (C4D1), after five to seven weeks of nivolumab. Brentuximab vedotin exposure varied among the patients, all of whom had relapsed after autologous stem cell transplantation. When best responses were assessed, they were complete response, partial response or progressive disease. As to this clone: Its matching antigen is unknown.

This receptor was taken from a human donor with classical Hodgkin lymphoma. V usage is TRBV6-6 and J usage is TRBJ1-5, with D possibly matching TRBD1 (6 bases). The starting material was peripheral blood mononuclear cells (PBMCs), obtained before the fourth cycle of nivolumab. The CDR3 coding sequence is TGTGCCAGCAGTTCTACAGGGCCCAATCAGCCCCAGCATTTT. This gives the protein CASSSTGPNQPQHF.